This TCR beta chain derives from a study of CXCR3-negative and CXCR3-positive naive CD8 T cells. Findings and caveats of the study: Naive cells used TRBV-TRBJ genes in much the same way whether CXCR3-negative or CXCR3-positive; memory cells did not. Higher TRB CDR3 hydrophobicity marked CXCR3-positive naive cells relative to CXCR3-negative naive cells. Both of the naive subsets showed about the same high diversity, but memory CD8+ cells had much less.

Comment on this clonotype: The target antigen is unknown.

cDNA libraries for TRB were generated by 5' RACE incorporating UMI labels. One entry per CDR3 protein, without DNA, is what TCRdb gives after re-calling the 5' RACE reads. In all, the sample yields tens of thousands of distinct CDR3 sequences. Germline V gene lookup returns CDR1 SEHNR and CDR2 FQNEAQ (reference sequence). CDR3 length: 14 amino acids. The sorting of each CD8+ T cell subset was done in triplicate, at some 270,000 cells each. The TCR sequence derives from a human donor in good health. Some clones in this sample may be carry-over from other donors' samples. Sample: naive CXCR3- CD8+ T cells from blood. The subset here: CD45RO-CCR7+CD27+CD95- naive CD8+ T cells lacking CXCR3 (TNR3-). V gene TRBV7-9 combines with J gene TRBJ1-2; TCRdb gives TRBD1 as the D gene, but with no DNA this cannot be confirmed. CDR3 in amino acids: CASSSLTGAVGYTF.